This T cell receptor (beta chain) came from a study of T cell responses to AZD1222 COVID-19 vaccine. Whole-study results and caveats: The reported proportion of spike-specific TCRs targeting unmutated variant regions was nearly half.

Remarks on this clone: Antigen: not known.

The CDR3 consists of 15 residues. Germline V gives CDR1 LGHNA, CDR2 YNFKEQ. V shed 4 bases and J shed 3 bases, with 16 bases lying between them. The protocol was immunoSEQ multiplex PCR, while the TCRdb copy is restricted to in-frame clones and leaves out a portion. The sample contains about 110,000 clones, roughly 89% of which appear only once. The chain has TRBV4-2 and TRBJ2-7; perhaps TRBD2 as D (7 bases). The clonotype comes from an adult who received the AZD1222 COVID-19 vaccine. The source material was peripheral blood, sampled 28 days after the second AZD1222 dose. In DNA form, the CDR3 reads TGTGCCAGCAGCCCCCGTGAGGGGGGGCACTACGAGCAGTACTTC. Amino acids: CASSPREGGHYEQYF.